This T cell receptor (beta chain) was identified in a study of graft-versus-host responses after intestinal transplantation. Study background: Anti-thymocyte globulin was used for induction in all recipients, who then took tacrolimus and steroids for roughly three years. General study findings and limits: Across patients carrying graft-donor T cell macrochimerism, allografts held high graft-versus-host to host-versus-graft clonal ratios. Recipient marrow showed GvH clones, some seen first in ileum or blood.

Worth noting for this clone: Its antigen is not identified.

The protocol was immunoSEQ multiplex PCR, while the TCRdb copy is restricted to in-frame clones and leaves out a portion. Seen here are 65,000 to 90,000 clones, roughly 90% observed once, and the top ten hold about 8%. Trimming shortened V by 0 bases and J by 11 bases, and 13 bases separated the two germline ends. CDR1 and CDR2 from the germline V gene are MNHEY and SMNVEV (reference sequence). The CDR3 consists of 13 residues. The chain employs TRBV27 and TRBJ1-1, with D tentatively TRBD1 (5 bases). This sequence originates from a human donor who was the organ donor for an intestinal transplant. The source was unstimulated CD8+ T cells sorted from spleen or lymph node cells, collected before transplant. CDR3: CASSLSYQGPAFF. The CDR3 DNA follows: TGTGCCAGCAGTTTATCATACCAGGGTCCTGCTTTCTTT.